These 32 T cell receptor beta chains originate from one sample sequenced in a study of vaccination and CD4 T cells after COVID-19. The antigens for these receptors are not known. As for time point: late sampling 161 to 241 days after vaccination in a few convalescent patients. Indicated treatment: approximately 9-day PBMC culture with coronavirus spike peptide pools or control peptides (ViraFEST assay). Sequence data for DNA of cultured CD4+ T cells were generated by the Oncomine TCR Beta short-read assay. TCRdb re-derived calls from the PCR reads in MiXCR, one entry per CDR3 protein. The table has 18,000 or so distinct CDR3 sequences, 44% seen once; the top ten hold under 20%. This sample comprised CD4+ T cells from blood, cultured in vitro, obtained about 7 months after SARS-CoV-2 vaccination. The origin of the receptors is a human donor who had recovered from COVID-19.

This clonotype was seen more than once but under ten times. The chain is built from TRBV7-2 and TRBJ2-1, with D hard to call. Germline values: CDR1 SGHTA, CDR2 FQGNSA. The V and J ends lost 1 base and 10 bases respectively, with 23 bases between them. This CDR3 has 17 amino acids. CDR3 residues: CASSLEVGSFIAGEQFF. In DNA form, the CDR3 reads TGTGCCAGCAGCTTAGAAGTCGGAAGTTTTATCGCCGGCGAGCAGTTCTTC.

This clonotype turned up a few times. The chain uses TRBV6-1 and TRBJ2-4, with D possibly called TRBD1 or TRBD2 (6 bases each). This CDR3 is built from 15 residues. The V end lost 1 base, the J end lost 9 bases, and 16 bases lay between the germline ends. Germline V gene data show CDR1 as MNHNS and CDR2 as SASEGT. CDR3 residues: CASSEEGGYGSIQYF. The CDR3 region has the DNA TGTGCCAGCAGTGAAGAGGGGGGCTACGGCTCCATTCAGTACTTC.

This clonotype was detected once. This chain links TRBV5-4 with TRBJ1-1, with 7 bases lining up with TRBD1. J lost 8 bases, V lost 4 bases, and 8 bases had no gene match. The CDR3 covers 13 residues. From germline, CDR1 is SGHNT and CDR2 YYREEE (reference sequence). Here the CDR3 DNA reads TGTGCCAGCAGCATTCACCGGGACAGAGAAGCTTTCTTT. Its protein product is CASSIHRDREAFF. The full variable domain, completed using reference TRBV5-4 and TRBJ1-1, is ETGVTQSPTHLIKTRGQQVTLRCSSQSGHNTVSWYQQALGQGPQFIFQYYREEENGRGNFPPRFSGLQFPNYSSELNVNALELDDSALYLCASSIHRDREAFFGQGTRLTVV.

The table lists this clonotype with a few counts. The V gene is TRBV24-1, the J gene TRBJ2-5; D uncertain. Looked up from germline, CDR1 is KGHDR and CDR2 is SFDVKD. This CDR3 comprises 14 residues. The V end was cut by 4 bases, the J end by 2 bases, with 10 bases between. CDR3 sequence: CATSEPDAQETQYF. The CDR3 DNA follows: TGTGCCACCAGTGAACCGGACGCGCAAGAGACCCAGTACTTC.

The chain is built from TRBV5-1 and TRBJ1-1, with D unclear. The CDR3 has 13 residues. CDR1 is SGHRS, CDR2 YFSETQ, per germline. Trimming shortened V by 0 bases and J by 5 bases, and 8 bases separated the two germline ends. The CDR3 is CASSLGWETEAFF. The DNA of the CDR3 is TGCGCCAGCAGCTTGGGGTGGGAGACTGAAGCTTTCTTT.

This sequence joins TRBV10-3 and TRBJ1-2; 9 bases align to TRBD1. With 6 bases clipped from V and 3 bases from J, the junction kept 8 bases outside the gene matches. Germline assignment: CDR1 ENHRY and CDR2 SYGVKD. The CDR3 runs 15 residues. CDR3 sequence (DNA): TGTGCCATCAGGTCCGGGACAGGGCTTCACTATGGCTACACCTTC. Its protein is CAIRSGTGLHYGYTF.

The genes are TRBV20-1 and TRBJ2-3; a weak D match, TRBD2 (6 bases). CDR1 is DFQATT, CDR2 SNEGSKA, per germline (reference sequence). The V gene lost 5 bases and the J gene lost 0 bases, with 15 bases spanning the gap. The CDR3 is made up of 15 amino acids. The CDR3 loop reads CSALGSAGSTDTQYF. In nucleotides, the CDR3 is TGCAGTGCTTTAGGATCCGCGGGAAGCACAGATACGCAGTATTTT.

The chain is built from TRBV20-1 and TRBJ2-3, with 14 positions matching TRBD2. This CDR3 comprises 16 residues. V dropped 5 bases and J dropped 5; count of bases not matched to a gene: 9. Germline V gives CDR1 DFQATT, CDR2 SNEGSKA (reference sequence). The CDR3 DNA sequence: TGCAGTGCTCCTGGACTAGCGGGGGGATTGGGAGATACGCAGTATTTT. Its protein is CSAPGLAGGLGDTQYF.

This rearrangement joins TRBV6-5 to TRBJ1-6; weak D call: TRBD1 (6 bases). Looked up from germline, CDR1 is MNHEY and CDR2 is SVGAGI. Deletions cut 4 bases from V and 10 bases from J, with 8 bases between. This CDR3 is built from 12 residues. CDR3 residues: CASSSGESPLHF. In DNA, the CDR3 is TGTGCCAGCAGTTCAGGGGAATCACCCCTCCACTTT.

As DNA, the CDR3 is TGTGCCAGCAGTGGAATAGACTGGACAGGGCAAGAGACCCAGTACTTC. Its translation: CASSGIDWTGQETQYF. The chain carries TRBV2 and TRBJ2-5, with 8 bases matching TRBD1. Germline V gene data show CDR1 as SNHLY and CDR2 as FYNNEI. The V segment lost 4 bases and the J segment 2 bases; nucleotides outside the gene matches: 9. The CDR3 is made up of 16 amino acids.

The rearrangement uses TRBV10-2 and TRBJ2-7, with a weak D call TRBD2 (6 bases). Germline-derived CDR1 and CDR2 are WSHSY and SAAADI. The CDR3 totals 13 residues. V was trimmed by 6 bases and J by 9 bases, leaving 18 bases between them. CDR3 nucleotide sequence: TGCGCCAGCAGACAACCGGGACTTAAAGGGCAGTACTTC. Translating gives CASRQPGLKGQYF.

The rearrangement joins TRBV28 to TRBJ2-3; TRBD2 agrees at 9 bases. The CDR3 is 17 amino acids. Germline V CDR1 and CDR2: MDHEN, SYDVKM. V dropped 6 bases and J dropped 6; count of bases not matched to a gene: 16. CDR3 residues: CASSPLGAGGPGDTQYF. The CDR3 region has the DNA TGTGCCAGCAGCCCCCTGGGGGCGGGGGGGCCGGGTGATACGCAGTATTTT.

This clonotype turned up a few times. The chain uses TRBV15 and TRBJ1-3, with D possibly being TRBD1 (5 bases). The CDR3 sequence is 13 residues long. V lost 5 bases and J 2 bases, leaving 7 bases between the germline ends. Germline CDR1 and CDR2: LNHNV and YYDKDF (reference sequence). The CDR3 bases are TGTGCCACCAGCGGGACGACTGGAAACACCATATATTTT. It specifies CATSGTTGNTIYF.

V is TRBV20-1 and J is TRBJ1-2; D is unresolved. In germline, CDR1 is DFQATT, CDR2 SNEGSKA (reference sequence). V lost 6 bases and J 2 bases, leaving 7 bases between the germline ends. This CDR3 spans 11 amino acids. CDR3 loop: CSAADNYGYTF. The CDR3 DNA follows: TGCAGTGCCGCTGACAACTATGGCTACACCTTC.

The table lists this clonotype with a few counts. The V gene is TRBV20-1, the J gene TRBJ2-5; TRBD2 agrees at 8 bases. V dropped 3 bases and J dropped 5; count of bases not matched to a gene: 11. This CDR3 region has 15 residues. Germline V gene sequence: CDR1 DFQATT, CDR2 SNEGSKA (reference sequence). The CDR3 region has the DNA TGCAGTGCTAGCGGGAGGGCCGGTCCTGTTGAGACCCAGTACTTC. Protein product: CSASGRAGPVETQYF.

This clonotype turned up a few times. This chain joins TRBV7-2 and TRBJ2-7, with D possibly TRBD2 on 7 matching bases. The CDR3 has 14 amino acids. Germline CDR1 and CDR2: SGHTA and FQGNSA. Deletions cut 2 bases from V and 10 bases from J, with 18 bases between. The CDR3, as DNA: TGTGCCAGCAGCTTAAGGACTGGGGGGGCCGAACAGTACTTC. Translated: CASSLRTGGAEQYF. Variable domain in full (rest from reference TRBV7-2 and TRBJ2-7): GAGVSQSPSNKVTEKGKDVELRCDPISGHTALYWYRQSLGQGLEFLIYFQGNSAPDKSGLPSDRFSAERTGGSVSTLTIQRTQQEDSAVYLCASSLRTGGAEQYFGPGTRLTVT.

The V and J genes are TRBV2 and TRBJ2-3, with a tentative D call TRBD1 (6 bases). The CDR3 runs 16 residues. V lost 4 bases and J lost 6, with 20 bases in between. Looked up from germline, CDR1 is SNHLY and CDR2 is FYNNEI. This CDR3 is CASSGAPGHQGDTQYF. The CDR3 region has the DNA TGTGCCAGCAGTGGGGCGCCGGGACACCAGGGGGATACGCAGTATTTT. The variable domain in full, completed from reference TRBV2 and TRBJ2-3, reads EPEVTQTPSHQVTQMGQEVILRCVPISNHLYFYWYRQILGQKVEFLVSFYNNEISEKSEIFDDQFSVERPDGSNFTLKIRSTKLEDSAMYFCASSGAPGHQGDTQYFGPGTRLTVL.

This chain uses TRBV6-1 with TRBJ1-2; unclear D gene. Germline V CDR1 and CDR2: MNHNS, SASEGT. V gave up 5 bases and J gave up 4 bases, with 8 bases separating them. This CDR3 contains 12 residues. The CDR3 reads CASSPLPYGYTF. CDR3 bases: TGTGCCAGCAGTCCCCTGCCCTATGGCTACACCTTC.

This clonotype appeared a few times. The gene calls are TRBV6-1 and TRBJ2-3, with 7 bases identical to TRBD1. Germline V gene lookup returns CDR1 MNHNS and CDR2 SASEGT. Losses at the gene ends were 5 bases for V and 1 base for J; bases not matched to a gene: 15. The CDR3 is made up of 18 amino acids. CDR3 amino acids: CASSRDRGAKGGTDTQYF. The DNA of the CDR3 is TGTGCCAGCAGTCGGGACAGAGGGGCCAAAGGGGGCACAGATACGCAGTATTTT.

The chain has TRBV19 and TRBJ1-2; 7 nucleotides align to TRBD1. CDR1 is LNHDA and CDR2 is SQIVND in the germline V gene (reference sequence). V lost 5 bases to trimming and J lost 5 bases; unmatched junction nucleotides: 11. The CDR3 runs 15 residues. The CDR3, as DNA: TGTGCCAGTAGTGAGGTCACAGGGGATGGGTATGGCTACACCTTC. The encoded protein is CASSEVTGDGYGYTF.

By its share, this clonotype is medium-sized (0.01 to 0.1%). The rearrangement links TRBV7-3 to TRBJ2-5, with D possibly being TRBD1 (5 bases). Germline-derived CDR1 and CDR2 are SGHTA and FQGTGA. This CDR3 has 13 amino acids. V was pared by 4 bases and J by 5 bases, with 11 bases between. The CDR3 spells CASSYGQSETQYF. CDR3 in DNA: TGTGCCAGCAGCTACGGACAATCGGAGACCCAGTACTTC.

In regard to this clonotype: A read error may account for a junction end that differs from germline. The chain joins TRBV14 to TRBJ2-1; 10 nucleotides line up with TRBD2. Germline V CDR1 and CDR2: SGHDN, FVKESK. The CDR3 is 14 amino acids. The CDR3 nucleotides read TGTACCAGCAGCCTAAACTCCATTAGCGGGAGGACGTTCTTC. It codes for CTSSLNSISGRTFF.

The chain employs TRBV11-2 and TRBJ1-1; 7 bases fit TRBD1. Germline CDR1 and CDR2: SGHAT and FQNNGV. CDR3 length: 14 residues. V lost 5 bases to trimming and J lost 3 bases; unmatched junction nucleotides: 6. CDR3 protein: CASSLNTGDTEAFF. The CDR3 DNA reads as TGTGCCAGCAGCCTGAACACAGGGGACACTGAAGCTTTCTTT.

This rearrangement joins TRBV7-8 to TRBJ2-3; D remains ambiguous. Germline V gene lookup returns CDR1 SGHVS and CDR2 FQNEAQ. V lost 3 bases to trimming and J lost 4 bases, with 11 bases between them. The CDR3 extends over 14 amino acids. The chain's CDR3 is CASSFRISPDTQYF. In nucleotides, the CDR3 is TGTGCCAGCAGCTTCAGAATATCTCCAGATACGCAGTATTTT.

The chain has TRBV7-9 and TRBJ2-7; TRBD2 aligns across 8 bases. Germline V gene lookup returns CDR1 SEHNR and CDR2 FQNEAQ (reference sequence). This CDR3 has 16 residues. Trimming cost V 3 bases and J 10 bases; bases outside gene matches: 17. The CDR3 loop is CASSFSTSGPSTNQYF. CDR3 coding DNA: TGTGCCAGCAGCTTCTCAACTAGCGGACCATCTACGAACCAGTACTTC. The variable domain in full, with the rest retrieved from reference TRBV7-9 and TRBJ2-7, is DTGVSQNPRHKITKRGQNVTFRCDPISEHNRLYWYRQTLGQGPEFLTYFQNEAQLEKSRLLSDRFSAERPKGSFSTLEIQRTEQGDSAMYLCASSFSTSGPSTNQYFGPGTRLTVT.

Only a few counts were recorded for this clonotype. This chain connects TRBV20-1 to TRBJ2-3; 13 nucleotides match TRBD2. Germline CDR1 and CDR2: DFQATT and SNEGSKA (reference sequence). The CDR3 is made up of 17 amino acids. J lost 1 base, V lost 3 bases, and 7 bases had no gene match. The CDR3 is CSASGTSGVDGTDTQYF. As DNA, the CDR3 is TGCAGTGCTAGTGGGACTAGCGGGGTGGATGGCACAGATACGCAGTATTTT.

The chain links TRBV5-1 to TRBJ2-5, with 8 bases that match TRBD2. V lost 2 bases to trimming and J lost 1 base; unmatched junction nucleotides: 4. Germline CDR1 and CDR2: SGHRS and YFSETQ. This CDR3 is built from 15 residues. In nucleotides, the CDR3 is TGCGCCAGCAGCTTCCAGCGGGGGATCCAAGAGACCCAGTACTTC. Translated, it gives CASSFQRGIQETQYF.

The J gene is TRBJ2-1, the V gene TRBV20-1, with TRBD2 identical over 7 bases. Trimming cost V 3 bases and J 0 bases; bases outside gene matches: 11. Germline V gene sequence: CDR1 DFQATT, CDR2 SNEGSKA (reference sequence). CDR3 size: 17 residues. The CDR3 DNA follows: TGCAGTGCTAGTAAGTGGGACTACACCAACTCCTACAATGAGCAGTTCTTC. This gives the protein CSASKWDYTNSYNEQFF.

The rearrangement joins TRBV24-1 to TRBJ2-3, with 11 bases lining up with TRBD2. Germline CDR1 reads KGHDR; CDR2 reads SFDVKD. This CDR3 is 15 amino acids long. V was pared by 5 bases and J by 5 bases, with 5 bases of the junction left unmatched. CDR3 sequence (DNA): TGTGCCACCAGTGCGCTAGCGGGAGGAATAGATACGCAGTATTTT. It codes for CATSALAGGIDTQYF.

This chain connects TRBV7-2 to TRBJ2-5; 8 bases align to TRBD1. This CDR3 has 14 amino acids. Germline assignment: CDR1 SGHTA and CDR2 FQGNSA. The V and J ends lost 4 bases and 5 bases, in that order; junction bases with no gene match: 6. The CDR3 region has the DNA TGTGCCAGCAGCTCCAACAGGGGGAGGGAGACCCAGTACTTC. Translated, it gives CASSSNRGRETQYF.

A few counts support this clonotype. The DNA for the CDR3 is TGCGCCAGCAGCTCAAGGACTAGCGGGCTAAACTACGAGCAGTACTTC. This codes for CASSSRTSGLNYEQYF. The chain combines TRBV5-1 with TRBJ2-7, with TRBD2 identical over 11 bases. Germline V gives CDR1 SGHRS, CDR2 YFSETQ. The CDR3 consists of 16 residues. The V and J ends lost 3 bases and 3 bases, in that order; junction bases with no gene match: 8.

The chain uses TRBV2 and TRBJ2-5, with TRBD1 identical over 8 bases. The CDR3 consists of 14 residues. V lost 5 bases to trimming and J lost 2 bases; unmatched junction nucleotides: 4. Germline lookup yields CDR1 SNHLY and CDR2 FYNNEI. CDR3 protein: CASSPGTGQETQYF. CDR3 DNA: TGTGCCAGCAGTCCCGGGACAGGACAAGAGACCCAGTACTTC.